These 19 T cell receptor beta chains originate from one sample sequenced in a study of blood T cell repertoires in COVID-19. The repertoire was sequenced with immunoSEQ multiplex PCR; TCRdb's copy has only in-frame clones and lacks some. The sample lists nearly 200,000 clones, more than 70% seen once, with less than 7.5% in the top ten. The sequenced material came from peripheral blood. The receptors originated from a woman aged 35 to 49 who had recovered from COVID-19.

The CDR3: CASSPPTGTGVYGYTF. The CDR3 region has the DNA TGTGCCAGCAGTCCCCCGACCGGGACAGGGGTTTATGGCTACACCTTC. The V call is TRBV28, the J call TRBJ1-2; 10 bases are a match to TRBD1. From germline, CDR1 is MDHEN and CDR2 SYDVKM. This CDR3 is 16 amino acids long. J gave up 5 bases and V 5 bases, and 11 bases lay outside the gene matches.

The chain uses TRBV6-4 and TRBJ1-4, with TRBD1 identical over 10 bases. V shed 2 bases and J 10 bases; nucleotides not matched to a gene: 16. The CDR3 has 18 residues. Germline lookup yields CDR1 MRHNA and CDR2 SNTAGT. The CDR3 reads CASSDPGDRGKREGKLFF. The CDR3 region has the DNA TGTGCCAGCAGTGACCCAGGGGACAGGGGCAAACGTGAGGGAAAACTGTTTTTT.

The chain is built from TRBV7-9 and TRBJ2-1; 11 bases map to TRBD2. This CDR3 is built from 15 residues. With V trimmed by 3 bases and J by 7 bases, 5 bases remained unmatched. The germline CDR1 and CDR2 sequences are SEHNR and FQNEAQ (reference sequence). CDR3 DNA sequence: TGTGCCAGCAGCTTCTCTGGGACTAGCGGTAATGAGCAGTTCTTC. Its translation is CASSFSGTSGNEQFF.

This rearrangement joins TRBV29-1 to TRBJ2-3; a weak D match, TRBD1 (6 bases). Germline V CDR1 and CDR2: SQVTM, ANQGSEA. The CDR3 consists of 17 residues. V was cut by 6 bases and J by 10 bases, with 32 bases left in between. As DNA, the CDR3 is TGCAGCGTCACGGGACATGGTGCCCCTCATTTCCTCATGGCGCAGTATTTT. It encodes CSVTGHGAPHFLMAQYF.

About this clone: This same CDR3 is encoded by further DNA sequences in the sample. The CDR3 spells CAWTRGGNTEAFF. CDR3 sequence (DNA): TGTGCCTGGACGCGGGGAGGGAACACTGAAGCTTTCTTT. This sequence joins TRBV30 and TRBJ1-1; D is ambiguous. V was clipped by 4 bases and J by 1 base, with 10 bases between them. There are 13 residues in the CDR3. Germline assignment: CDR1 GTSNPN and CDR2 SVGIG (reference sequence).

This sequence joins TRBV21-1 and TRBJ1-1; the table names TRBD1, a call not compared with the DNA. TRBV21-1 is tagged as a pseudogene. The length of the CDR3 is 21 residues. Here the CDR3 reads CASSKAGNGTVRSEMNTEAFF. CDR3 bases: TGTGCCAGCAGCAAAGCTGGGAACGGGACAGTTCGTAGTGAGATGAACACTGAAGCTTTCTTT.

The rearrangement joins TRBV15 to TRBJ2-1; 11 bases match TRBD1. This CDR3 is 16 amino acids long. Germline-derived CDR1 and CDR2 are LNHNV and YYDKDF (reference sequence). V trimming: 5 bases; J trimming: 6 bases; junction bases outside the gene matches: 9. The CDR3 region is CATSFPGQGAGNEQFF. In DNA form, the CDR3 reads TGTGCCACCAGCTTTCCCGGACAGGGGGCGGGCAATGAGCAGTTCTTC.

The chain joins TRBV18 to TRBJ2-7; the match to TRBD2 covers 10 bases. The CDR3 loop spans 14 amino acids. The junction had 6 bases not matched to a gene; V was cut back by 6 bases and J by 4 bases. CDR1 KGHSH and CDR2 LQKENI come from the germline V gene. DNA for the CDR3: TGTGCCAGCTCGCCCCCTAGCGGGAGTTACGAGCAGTACTTC. Translation gives CASSPPSGSYEQYF.

V and J are TRBV19 and TRBJ1-5; perhaps TRBD1 as D (6 bases). Germline V gives CDR1 LNHDA, CDR2 SQIVND (reference sequence). V dropped 3 bases and J dropped 1 base, with 13 bases sitting between them. The CDR3 loop spans 16 amino acids. CDR3 amino acids: CASSIRGGRSNQPQHF. CDR3 DNA sequence: TGTGCCAGTAGTATTAGGGGGGGACGGAGCAATCAGCCCCAGCATTTT.

The V and J genes are TRBV2 and TRBJ1-4; TRBD1 matches at 9 bases. The CDR3 is 13 amino acids. The germline V gene encodes CDR1 SNHLY and CDR2 FYNNEI. Losses at the gene ends were 6 bases for V and 14 bases for J; bases not matched to a gene: 10. This CDR3 reads CASRETGGGTLFF. In DNA, the CDR3 is TGTGCCAGCAGAGAGACAGGGGGAGGGACCCTGTTTTTT.

The genes are TRBV15 and TRBJ1-4, with 8 bases identical to TRBD1. The V gene's germline CDR1 is LNHNV and CDR2 YYDKDF (reference sequence). CDR3 size: 16 residues. With 4 bases clipped from V and 5 bases from J, the junction kept 9 bases outside the gene matches. Here the CDR3 DNA reads TGTGCCACCAGCATAGGAGGGACAGGTTGGAATGAAAAACTGTTTTTT. Translating gives CATSIGGTGWNEKLFF.

The chain recombines TRBV19 with TRBJ1-4; D unclear. The germline V gene encodes CDR1 LNHDA and CDR2 SQIVND (reference sequence). V lost 3 bases and J lost 0, with 5 bases in between. This CDR3 contains 14 residues. CDR3 nucleotide sequence: TGTGCCAGTAGTATGCGGGCAACTAATGAAAAACTGTTTTTT. Protein: CASSMRATNEKLFF. Full variable domain (rest looked up from reference TRBV19 and TRBJ1-4): DGGITQSPKYLFRKEGQNVTLSCEQNLNHDAMYWYRQDPGQGLRLIYYSQIVNDFQKGDIAEGYSVSREKKESFPLTVTSAQKNPTAFYLCASSMRATNEKLFFGSGTQLSVL.

The chain has TRBV5-1 and TRBJ2-1; D might be TRBD2 (6 bases). Germline CDR1 SGHRS, CDR2 YFSETQ. Trimming took 0 bases from V and 5 from J, leaving 12 bases between them. This CDR3 has 15 residues. The CDR3 sequence is CASSLGSGPHNEQFF. The CDR3 region has the DNA TGCGCCAGCAGCTTGGGTAGCGGCCCCCACAATGAGCAGTTCTTC.

This rearrangement joins TRBV12-3 or TRBV12-4 to TRBJ1-2; the D gene is possibly TRBD1 (5 bases). The CDR3 spans 13 residues. V lost 5 bases to trimming and J lost 4 bases, with 11 bases between them. In DNA form, the CDR3 reads TGTGCCAGCAGTGCGACAGTTAGCTATGGCTACACCTTC. Its protein is CASSATVSYGYTF.

The chain carries TRBV9 and TRBJ2-3; D is perhaps TRBD2 (5 bases). The CDR3 is 15 residues long. V gave up 4 bases and J gave up 1 base, with 13 bases separating them. Germline V gene lookup returns CDR1 SGDLS and CDR2 YYNGEE. The CDR3 bases are TGTGCCAGCAGCCGTCAGGTCGGGGGCACAGATACGCAGTATTTT. This gives the protein CASSRQVGGTDTQYF.

This chain uses TRBV28 with TRBJ1-5; 9 nucleotides line up with TRBD1. J lost 6 bases, V lost 3 bases, and 6 bases had no gene match. Germline CDR1 reads MDHEN; CDR2 reads SYDVKM. This CDR3 is built from 15 residues. Here the CDR3 reads CASSFRTGDSQPQHF. The CDR3 DNA reads as TGTGCCAGCAGTTTCCGGACAGGGGATAGTCAGCCCCAGCATTTT.

The V call is TRBV5-1, the J call TRBJ2-7; a possible D gene is TRBD2 (6 bases). The V gene lost 4 bases and the J gene lost 4 bases, with 9 bases spanning the gap. The CDR3 sequence is 12 residues long. Germline-derived CDR1 and CDR2 are SGHRS and YFSETQ. The DNA for the CDR3 is TGCGCCAGCAGCGGGAGGCCGTACGAGCAGTACTTC. This codes for CASSGRPYEQYF.

The gene calls are TRBV4-1 and TRBJ1-5, with TRBD1 matching 10 bases. With 0 bases clipped from V and 0 bases from J, the junction kept 8 bases outside the gene matches. This CDR3 contains 19 residues. Germline V CDR1 and CDR2: MGHRA, YSYEKL. As DNA, the CDR3 is TGCGCCAGCAGCCAAGACATGGAAGACAGGGGGCTTAGCAATCAGCCCCAGCATTTT. It is translated as CASSQDMEDRGLSNQPQHF.

This chain joins TRBV7-8 and TRBJ2-2; 10 nucleotides align to TRBD1. There are 15 residues in the CDR3. CDR1 and CDR2 (germline): SGHVS, FQNEAQ. V dropped 3 bases and J dropped 6; count of bases not matched to a gene: 4. The CDR3 sequence: CASSFRQGAAGELFF. The CDR3 coding sequence is TGTGCCAGCAGCTTCAGACAGGGGGCCGCCGGGGAGCTGTTTTTT.